A selection of T cell receptor beta chains follows, all from one sample in a study of blood T cell repertoires in COVID-19. The table came from immunoSEQ multiplex PCR; TCRdb's copy has only in-frame clones and leaves some out. There are roughly 70,000 clones in the sample; roughly three quarters occur only once, and over 2% lies in the top ten. Material for sequencing was peripheral blood. These receptors all stem from a man in his 70s with COVID-19, enrolled during active disease. Both conserved end residues are trimmed from each CDR3. A D gene is named only where the DNA matches it firmly.

TRBV4-3	TRBJ2-3	-	ASSQVGGITDTQY
TRBV6-5	TRBJ1-5	-	ASRSTAGNQPQH
TRBV14	TRBJ2-1	TRBD1	ASSHSGTAGSYNEQF
TRBV14	TRBJ1-1	-	ASSQVRLGNTEAF
TRBV19	TRBJ2-1	TRBD1	ASSPQGTGSNEQF
TRBV6-5	TRBJ1-4	TRBD1	ASSYSGTGGEKLF
TRBV2	TRBJ2-1	-	ASSTGTYNVVQF
TRBV9	TRBJ2-5	TRBD2	ASSVALAGGWETQY
TRBV5-4	TRBJ2-2	-	ASSLGLATVTGELF
TRBV30	TRBJ2-5	-	AWSGQFATQY
TRBV4-2	TRBJ2-1	TRBD1	ASSYRDRGSSYNEQF
TRBV12-3/TRBV12-4	TRBJ1-1	-	ASSPGVNTEAF
TRBV2	TRBJ1-3	TRBD1	ASSQTGGSGNTIY
TRBV5-6	TRBJ2-3	-	ASSLQDTQY
TRBV6-5	TRBJ1-2	-	ATTRDPPSHGYT
TRBV27	TRBJ2-7	-	ASSLYGGAYEQY
TRBV20-1	TRBJ2-7	TRBD1	SASGDSLKLGQY
TRBV6-5	TRBJ2-7	TRBD1	ASSYPGTGGAYEQY
TRBV4-3	TRBJ1-2	-	ASSQDPPPANYGYT
TRBV27	TRBJ2-1	TRBD2	ASSLSLRGLAANEQF
TRBV2	TRBJ2-2	TRBD1	ASSARTGGQHRGAV
TRBV9	TRBJ2-7	TRBD1	ASSVADRVDEQY
TRBV5-5	TRBJ2-1	-	ASSWGSGGIYNEQF
TRBV7-8	TRBJ1-2	-	ASSPSYVAGYLGGYT
TRBV14	TRBJ1-6	-	ASSTGSPLH
TRBV5-4	TRBJ1-1	-	ASSRLQEGYTEAF
TRBV12-3/TRBV12-4	TRBJ2-7	-	ASRGRGEQY
TRBV27	TRBJ1-4	-	ASSRSSRPTNEKLF
TRBV15	TRBJ2-5	TRBD1	ATSRGQGLETQY
TRBV10-3	TRBJ2-1	TRBD2	AISEGRLADYNEQF
TRBV2	TRBJ1-2	TRBD1	ASSAGTGTSRGYT
TRBV14	TRBJ1-1	-	ASSPFGRAEAF
TRBV2	TRBJ1-4	-	ASSEQPGKLF
TRBV7-2	TRBJ2-1	TRBD2	ASSSWTSGSGAEQF
TRBV5-1	TRBJ2-7	-	ASSLAGHYEQY
TRBV28	TRBJ1-5	TRBD1	ASSGTGGDQPQH
TRBV14	TRBJ2-2	TRBD2	ASSQLAGSYTGELF
TRBV9	TRBJ1-1	-	ASSYTALNTEAF
TRBV19	TRBJ2-1	TRBD2	ASSIGDYCSEQF
TRBV6-5	TRBJ1-2	TRBD1	ASRSTGVANYGYT
TRBV9	TRBJ1-3	TRBD1	ASSAGQAIGNTIY
TRBV29-1	TRBJ1-1	-	SVTHMNTEAF
TRBV5-1	TRBJ2-2	-	ASSLGHTNTGELF
TRBV30	TRBJ2-1	-	AWSVHSGTYNEQF
TRBV19	TRBJ2-7	TRBD1	ASSIGTGDEQY
TRBV19	TRBJ2-1	TRBD2	ASSGRALVDEQF
TRBV3-1/TRBV3-2	TRBJ1-3	-	ASSQDGLSSGNTIY
TRBV30	TRBJ2-7	TRBD2	AWRQMGLESYEQY
TRBV18	TRBJ2-2	TRBD1	ASSPRTGYTGELF
TRBV30	TRBJ1-1	-	AWSTGGGAFAGNTEAF
TRBV20-1	TRBJ2-7	TRBD2	SASKLAGRTYEQY
TRBV30	TRBJ1-1	TRBD1	AWSTFKTGTEAF
TRBV27	TRBJ1-2	-	ASSLSRLNYGYT
TRBV24-1	TRBJ1-5	TRBD1	ATSDPTGGRSNQPQH
TRBV5-1	TRBJ2-1	-	ASSVLVDNEQF
TRBV5-1	TRBJ2-5	-	ASSLDPGMQETQY